One and the same sample provided the 27 T cell receptor beta chains below, sequenced in a study of regulatory T cells in long-lasting Graves disease. This sample's time point: persistent/refractory GD, antithyroid drugs over 5 years with positive TRAb. Scientists built the TCR library using RNA that was extracted from PBMCs. Arm-PCR of CDR3 regions and iRepertoire HTBI primers were the basis on which TCR beta libraries were built. MiXCR was run by TCRdb on the multiplex PCR reads, yielding one entry per CDR3 protein. The repertoire includes 360,000 or so distinct CDR3 sequences, 23% of them detected once, and 25% to 30% sits in the top ten. Sequencing used peripheral blood mononuclear cells (PBMCs), obtained when the disease was refractory, from a patient treated with antithyroid drugs. These receptors were obtained from a woman in her 40s with Graves disease.

This clonotype was seen ten or more times. The chain links TRBV25-1 to TRBJ2-6; D tentatively reads TRBD1 or TRBD2 (6 bases each). CDR3 size: 17 residues. The ends were cut back, 7 bases at V and 0 bases at J, with 16 bases in the middle. Germline V gene sequence: CDR1 MGHDK, CDR2 SYGVNS. CDR3 DNA sequence: TGTGCCAGCAAGCCCGGGGGCCTAAGCTCTGGGGCCAACGTCCTGACTTTC. The encoded protein is CASKPGGLSSGANVLTF.

The chain joins TRBV15 to TRBJ1-6; D may be TRBD1 (6 bases). In germline, CDR1 is LNHNV, CDR2 YYDKDF (reference sequence). The V end lost 0 bases, the J end lost 6 bases, and 27 bases lay between the germline ends. This CDR3 region has 21 residues. Written as DNA, the CDR3 is TGTGCCACCAGCAGAGAAAATCCGACCTTGACAGGCCCCCTACTTAATTCACCCCTCCACTTT. Its protein product is CATSRENPTLTGPLLNSPLHF.

This clonotype has more than one count but fewer than ten. The chain carries TRBV6-1 and TRBJ2-2; D perhaps matches TRBD1 (5 bases). V lost 5 bases, J lost 11 bases, and 18 bases lay in between. From germline, CDR1 is MNHNS and CDR2 SASEGT. This CDR3 has 14 amino acids. The CDR3 coding sequence is TGTGCCAGCAGTAGAAGACAGCTGGTCGGAGAGCTGTTTTTT. Its translation: CASSRRQLVGELFF.

This clonotype was counted once. The chain uses TRBV24-1 and TRBJ2-2; D may be TRBD2 (5 bases). Trimming removed 4 bases at V and 3 bases at J, with 14 bases between. This CDR3 is built from 16 residues. Per the germline V gene, CDR1 is KGHDR and CDR2 is SFDVKD. The CDR3 region has the DNA TGTGCCACCAGTGACAGCAGACAAGCGGACACCGGGGAGCTGTTTTTT. This encodes CATSDSRQADTGELFF.

This clonotype showed up many times. The V and J genes are TRBV11-2 and TRBJ2-5, with D perhaps TRBD2 (5 bases). V was pared by 7 bases and J by 5 bases, with 14 bases between. CDR1 SGHAT and CDR2 FQNNGV come from the germline V gene. The CDR3 is 13 amino acids. CDR3 sequence reads: CASTGGLSETQYF. The CDR3 DNA reads as TGTGCCAGCACCGGAGGTTTATCTGAGACCCAGTACTTC.

Concerning this clonotype itself: A much larger clone lies one base from this, so it may be a read error. The CDR3 protein is CASRTTGGAFYGYTF. The CDR3 DNA is TGTGCCAGCAGGACAACAGGGGGCGCTTTCTATGGCTACACCTTC. The J gene is TRBJ1-2, the V gene TRBV28, with 9 bases that match TRBD1. Trimming took 6 bases from V and 4 from J; bases not matched to a gene: 9. The germline V gene encodes CDR1 MDHEN and CDR2 SYDVKM. The CDR3 has 15 amino acids.

The chain uses TRBV4-1 and TRBJ2-7, with 7 bases aligning to TRBD2. The CDR3 has 15 amino acids. Germline V gene data show CDR1 as MGHRA and CDR2 as YSYEKL. Trimming removed 1 base from V and 6 bases from J; junction bases left unmatched: 9. The CDR3 region is CASSQVAAGAVEQYF. The DNA of the CDR3 is TGCGCCAGCAGCCAAGTCGCCGCGGGAGCGGTCGAGCAGTACTTC.

This clonotype turned up a few times. The gene calls are TRBV7-9 and TRBJ2-7; 12 positions agree with TRBD2. CDR3 length: 20 amino acids. The V gene's germline CDR1 is SEHNR and CDR2 FQNEAQ (reference sequence). V shed 4 bases and J 0 bases; nucleotides not matched to a gene: 16. CDR3 DNA sequence: TGTGCCAGCAGCTCCAATCATCCAGGGACTAGCGGGTTCAGCTCCTACGAGCAGTACTTC. Protein product: CASSSNHPGTSGFSSYEQYF.

A few counts support this clonotype. The V and J genes are TRBV20-1 and TRBJ1-3, with D hard to call. The CDR3 runs to 15 residues. The germline CDR1 and CDR2 sequences are DFQATT and SNEGSKA (reference sequence). V lost 0 bases and J 4 bases, leaving 13 bases between the germline ends. The CDR3 loop reads CSARDPADVGNTIYF. The DNA for the CDR3 is TGCAGTGCTAGAGATCCGGCGGACGTCGGAAACACCATATATTTT.

This clonotype showed up many times. The CDR3 reads CASSRYRVETQYF. In DNA form, the CDR3 reads TGTGCCAGCAGCAGGTACAGGGTCGAGACCCAGTACTTC. This chain joins TRBV2 and TRBJ2-5; D is perhaps TRBD1 (6 bases). The germline V gene has CDR1 SNHLY and CDR2 FYNNEI. The CDR3 covers 13 residues. The V gene lost 6 bases and the J gene lost 5 bases, with 13 bases spanning the gap.

This clonotype has just a few counts. This chain joins TRBV25-1 and TRBJ2-6; D may be TRBD2 (6 bases). The CDR3 runs 14 residues. Trimming stripped 6 bases from V and 4 bases from J, with 10 bases between. The germline V gene has CDR1 MGHDK and CDR2 SYGVNS. CDR3 in amino acids: CASRGGAGANVLTF. CDR3 nucleotides: TGTGCCAGCAGGGGCGGGGCCGGGGCCAACGTCCTGACTTTC.

V usage is TRBV28 and J usage is TRBJ2-3, with a tentative D call TRBD1 (5 bases). V shed 7 bases and J shed 8 bases, with 22 bases lying between them. The length of the CDR3 is 15 residues. Germline V gene sequence: CDR1 MDHEN, CDR2 SYDVKM. The CDR3 region has the DNA TGTGCCAGCATCCCTTGGGGCAACCCGACGGGTACGCAGTATTTT. Translation: CASIPWGNPTGTQYF.

This clonotype was seen a few times. The chain couples TRBV19 to TRBJ2-7; no reliable D call. CDR1 is LNHDA and CDR2 is SQIVND in the germline V gene (reference sequence). Deletions cut 9 bases from V and 0 bases from J, with 15 bases between. The CDR3 has 14 amino acids. The CDR3 sequence is CASSSAGGSYEQYF. Written as DNA, the CDR3 is TGTGCCAGCAGCTCAGCAGGCGGCTCCTACGAGCAGTACTTC. Full variable domain (missing parts from reference TRBV19 and TRBJ2-7): DGGITQSPKYLFRKEGQNVTLSCEQNLNHDAMYWYRQDPGQGLRLIYYSQIVNDFQKGDIAEGYSVSREKKESFPLTVTSAQKNPTAFYLCASSSAGGSYEQYFGPGTRLTVT.

V gene TRBV6-1 combines with J gene TRBJ2-1; 7 nucleotides agree with TRBD1. This CDR3 spans 15 amino acids. Germline V gene data show CDR1 as MNHNS and CDR2 as SASEGT. V gave up 4 bases and J gave up 6 bases; unmatched junction bases: 9. CDR3 sequence: CASSGRQGGSNEQFF. Written as DNA, the CDR3 is TGTGCCAGCAGTGGCCGACAGGGTGGGAGCAATGAGCAGTTCTTC.

The chain is built from TRBV20-1 and TRBJ2-7; 11 nucleotides match TRBD2. The germline V gene has CDR1 DFQATT and CDR2 SNEGSKA (reference sequence). The CDR3 sequence is 18 residues long. V shed 5 bases and J 2 bases; nucleotides not matched to a gene: 17. The CDR3 is CSAPALGSGRDPTYEQYF. CDR3 DNA: TGCAGTGCTCCTGCTCTTGGTAGCGGGAGGGACCCAACCTACGAGCAGTACTTC.

This clonotype was counted ten times or more. The V gene is TRBV2, the J gene TRBJ1-6; D not resolved. Trimming removed 7 bases at V and 10 bases at J, with 11 bases between. The CDR3 sequence is 12 residues long. CDR1 is SNHLY and CDR2 is FYNNEI in the germline V gene. CDR3 sequence reads: CASTPTSSPLHF. The CDR3 DNA is TGTGCCAGCACCCCTACCAGCTCACCCCTCCACTTT.

Ten or more counts support this clonotype. The chain recombines TRBV29-1 with TRBJ2-7; the D is unclear. The CDR3 consists of 11 residues. Trimming pared 6 bases from V and 3 bases from J, leaving 9 bases between. The V gene's germline CDR1 is SQVTM and CDR2 ANQGSEA. Here the CDR3 reads CSVRRDYEQYF. The CDR3 DNA is TGCAGCGTACGTAGGGACTACGAGCAGTACTTC.

This clonotype was observed at least ten times. The CDR3 sequence: CASRPGGSGANVLTF. The CDR3 nucleotides are TGTGCCAGCCGACCGGGGGGCTCTGGGGCCAACGTCCTGACTTTC. The J gene is TRBJ2-6, the V gene TRBV6-1, with 7 bases fitting TRBD2. Trimming cost V 8 bases and J 0 bases; bases outside gene matches: 4. Germline V gives CDR1 MNHNS, CDR2 SASEGT. The length of the CDR3 is 15 residues.

Points on this clonotype: Its ends do not fully match the called genes, so a read error is possible. This chain joins TRBV20-1 and TRBJ2-5, with unresolved D. CDR3 length equals 14 residues. Germline-derived CDR1 and CDR2 are DFQATT and SNEGSKA (reference sequence). As DNA, the CDR3 is TGCAGTGCTAGAGATCAGGCGGTCCAAGATACCCAGTACTTC. It yields the protein CSARDQAVQDTQYF.

This clonotype was found a few times. This chain links TRBV3-1 with TRBJ2-7, with unresolved D. This CDR3 has 13 residues. Trimming cost V 2 bases and J 1 base, with 6 bases left between them. Germline loops: CDR1 LGHDT, CDR2 YNNKEL (reference sequence). The CDR3 here is CASSQTDSYEQYF. The CDR3 DNA reads as TGTGCCAGCAGCCAAACCGATTCCTACGAGCAGTACTTC.

This clonotype was seen repeatedly, ten times or more. The chain links TRBV29-1 to TRBJ1-1, with 9 bases that match TRBD1. Germline lookup yields CDR1 SQVTM and CDR2 ANQGSEA. This CDR3 comprises 13 residues. V gave up 7 bases and J gave up 4 bases; unmatched junction bases: 7. CDR3 protein: CSDVQGAGTEAFF. As DNA, the CDR3 is TGCAGCGACGTACAGGGGGCAGGCACTGAAGCTTTCTTT.

V usage is TRBV29-1 and J usage is TRBJ2-1, with 11 bases matching TRBD2. The trim removed 4 bases at V and 7 bases at J, leaving 9 bases unmatched. Germline CDR1 is SQVTM and CDR2 is ANQGSEA. The length of the CDR3 is 15 residues. CDR3 DNA: TGCAGCGTTGGAACCTTAGCGGGAGGGGGGAATGAGCAGTTCTTC. Translating gives CSVGTLAGGGNEQFF.

In this sample, this clonotype turned up a few times. The chain has TRBV7-2 and TRBJ1-1; D is possibly TRBD1 (6 bases). Trimming pared 5 bases from V and 2 bases from J, leaving 15 bases between. The CDR3 is 15 amino acids. From germline, CDR1 is SGHTA and CDR2 FQGNSA. CDR3 DNA sequence: TGTGCCAGCAGCCCCCCAGGGACACCCAACACTGAAGCTTTCTTT. Translating it yields CASSPPGTPNTEAFF.

The chain links TRBV10-3 to TRBJ2-1; 7 nucleotides line up with TRBD2. Trimming at V came to 8 bases and at J to 8 bases, leaving 9 bases not matched to a gene. The CDR3 runs 13 residues. Germline V gene lookup returns CDR1 ENHRY and CDR2 SYGVKD. In DNA, the CDR3 is TGTGCCATCGGCCCGCGGGAGCCCGATGAGCAGTTCTTC. Translated, it gives CAIGPREPDEQFF.

This clonotype was counted a few times. This rearrangement joins TRBV20-1 to TRBJ2-7; D is ambiguous. CDR1 and CDR2 (germline): DFQATT, SNEGSKA (reference sequence). The CDR3 extends over 10 amino acids. Trimming removed 3 bases from V and 5 bases from J, with 5 bases in between. The CDR3 sequence: CSARPHEQYF. The CDR3 DNA sequence: TGCAGTGCTAGGCCCCACGAGCAGTACTTC.

This chain uses TRBV10-3 with TRBJ1-5, with 8 bases matching TRBD1. Germline V gives CDR1 ENHRY, CDR2 SYGVKD. There are 14 residues in the CDR3. The V segment lost 6 bases and the J segment 6 bases; nucleotides outside the gene matches: 7. Here the CDR3 reads CAIRADREFQPQHF. DNA for the CDR3: TGTGCCATCAGGGCGGACAGGGAGTTTCAGCCCCAGCATTTT.

This clonotype was counted many times. This chain joins TRBV28 and TRBJ1-2, with D uncertain. CDR3 length: 12 amino acids. CDR1 and CDR2 (germline): MDHEN, SYDVKM. Trimming left V 3 bases short and J 7 bases short, with 9 bases between. The CDR3 DNA reads as TGTGCCAGCAGTTTTGGACGATCTGGCTACACCTTC. It yields the protein CASSFGRSGYTF.